The rows below give T cell receptor beta chains drawn from one sample of a study of blood T cell repertoires in COVID-19. The data were produced by immunoSEQ multiplex PCR, yet TCRdb's version contains in-frame clones alone and is incomplete. The table records under 150,000 clones, around 80% of them present only once. The sample comprised peripheral blood. Receptor source: a woman older than 75 with active or convalescent COVID-19. The CDR3 runs from the conserved cysteine through the conserved F or W. The D gene is left open where the match is weak. The size field is filled for only some rows; it gives once, few, many or a size class.

D,length,J,size,V,DNA,CDR3
TRBD1,15,TRBJ1-4,few,TRBV27,TGTGCCAGCAGTTTGGCAGGGGGATGGGGCGAAAAACTGTTTTTT,CASSLAGGWGEKLFF
TRBD2,16,TRBJ2-1,-,TRBV11-1,TGTGCCAGCAGCACCCGCAAAGGGACTAGCGGGACTGAGCAGTTCTTC,CASSTRKGTSGTEQFF
TRBD1,14,TRBJ2-7,-,TRBV19,TGTGCCAGTAGTGTGTCAGGGGGCAACTACGAGCAGTACTTC,CASSVSGGNYEQYF
TRBD1,14,TRBJ2-1,-,TRBV5-1,TGCGCCAGCAGCCGGGACAGAAATCTCAATGAGCAGTTCTTC,CASSRDRNLNEQFF
-,15,TRBJ1-3,-,TRBV9,TGTGCCAGCAGCGTATCCCCCGGGGAGTTCGACACCATATATTTT,CASSVSPGEFDTIYF
-,15,TRBJ1-1,-,TRBV6-5,TGTGCCAGCAGTTACTCCTCGACAGGAAACACTGAAGCTTTCTTT,CASSYSSTGNTEAFF
-,15,TRBJ2-5,-,TRBV5-1,TGCGCCAGCAGCTTGGACGGGAGAGGCCAAGAGACCCAGTACTTC,CASSLDGRGQETQYF
-,15,TRBJ1-3,-,TRBV7-9,TGTGCCAGCAGCTTAGGGGTGCGGGTCGGAAACACCATATATTTT,CASSLGVRVGNTIYF
-,11,TRBJ1-1,-,TRBV29-1,TGCAGCGTTGACACCCGGGGGGGAGCTTTCTTT,CSVDTRGGAFF
TRBD2,15,TRBJ2-7,-,TRBV3-1/TRBV3-2,TGTGCCAGCAGCCAACAGCGGGGGAGCTCCTACGAGCAGTACTTC,CASSQQRGSSYEQYF
-,11,TRBJ2-1,-,TRBV4-2,TGTGCCAGCAGCCAGGGACTTGAGCAGTTCTTC,CASSQGLEQFF
TRBD2,15,TRBJ2-1,once,TRBV4-3,TGCGCCAGCAGCGGCGGGAGCCACTCCTACAATGAGCAGTTCTTC,CASSGGSHSYNEQFF
TRBD1,13,TRBJ1-5,once,TRBV7-2,TGTGCCAGCAGCTTGGGGCAGGGGGAGCCCCAGCATTTT,CASSLGQGEPQHF
TRBD1,17,TRBJ2-2,-,TRBV5-1,TGCGCCAGCAGCTACCGGGACAGGGTTGGAGTTACCGGGGAGCTGTTTTTT,CASSYRDRVGVTGELFF
-,16,TRBJ2-1,-,TRBV28,TGTGCCAGCAGAGCCGGGGGATCGCTCTCCTACAATGAGCAGTTCTTC,CASRAGGSLSYNEQFF
-,13,TRBJ2-5,-,TRBV3-1/TRBV3-2,TGTGCCAGCAGCCAAGATTACAGACAGACCCAGTACTTC,CASSQDYRQTQYF
-,15,TRBJ1-1,once,TRBV5-1,TGCGCCAGCAGCTTGGACCTCCAGGGGAACACTGAAGCTTTCTTT,CASSLDLQGNTEAFF
-,18,TRBJ2-3,-,TRBV9,TGTGCCAGCAGCTACGGGGAAGGGAATAAGCTTAGCACAGATACGCAGTATTTT,CASSYGEGNKLSTDTQYF
-,13,TRBJ1-1,-,TRBV12-3/TRBV12-4,TGTGCCAGCAGTTCGACAGTCAACACTGAAGCTTTCTTT,CASSSTVNTEAFF
TRBD1,16,TRBJ1-3,-,TRBV6-1,TGTGCCAGCAGTGAAGCGCGACAGGGAACTGGAAACACCATATATTTT,CASSEARQGTGNTIYF
TRBD1,13,TRBJ2-7,few,TRBV19,TGTGCCAGTAGTATTGGGACAGCCTACGAGCAGTACTTC,CASSIGTAYEQYF